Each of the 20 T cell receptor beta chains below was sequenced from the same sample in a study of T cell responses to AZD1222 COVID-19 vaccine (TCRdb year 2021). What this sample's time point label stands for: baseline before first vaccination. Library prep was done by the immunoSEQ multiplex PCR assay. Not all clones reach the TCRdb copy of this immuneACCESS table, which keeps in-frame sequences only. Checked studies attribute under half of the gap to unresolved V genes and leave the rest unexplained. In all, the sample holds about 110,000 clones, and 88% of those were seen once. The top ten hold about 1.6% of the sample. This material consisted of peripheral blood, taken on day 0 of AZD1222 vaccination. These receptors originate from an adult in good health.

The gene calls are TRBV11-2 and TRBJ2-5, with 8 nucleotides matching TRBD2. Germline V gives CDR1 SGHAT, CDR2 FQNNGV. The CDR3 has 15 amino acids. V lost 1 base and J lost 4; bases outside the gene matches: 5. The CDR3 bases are TGTGCCAGCAGCTTAGTGGGACTAGTTAGAGAGACCCAGTACTTC. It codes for CASSLVGLVRETQYF.

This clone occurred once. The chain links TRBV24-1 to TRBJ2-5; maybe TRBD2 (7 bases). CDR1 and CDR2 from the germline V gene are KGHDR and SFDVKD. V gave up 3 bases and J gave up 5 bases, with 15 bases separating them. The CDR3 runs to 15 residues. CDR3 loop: CATSDKGGGKETQYF. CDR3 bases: TGTGCCACCAGTGATAAAGGGGGAGGGAAGGAGACCCAGTACTTC.

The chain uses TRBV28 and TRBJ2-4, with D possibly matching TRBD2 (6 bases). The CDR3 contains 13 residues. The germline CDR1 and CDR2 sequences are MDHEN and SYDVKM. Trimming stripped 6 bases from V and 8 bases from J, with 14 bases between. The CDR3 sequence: CASREGLEDIQYF. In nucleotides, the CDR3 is TGTGCCAGCAGGGAGGGGCTAGAGGACATTCAGTACTTC.

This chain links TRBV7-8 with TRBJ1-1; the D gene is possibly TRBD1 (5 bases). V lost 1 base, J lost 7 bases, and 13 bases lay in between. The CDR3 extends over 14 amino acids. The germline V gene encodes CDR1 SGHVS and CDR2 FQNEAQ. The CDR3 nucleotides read TGTGCCAGCAGCTTAGTAGGGACCGGCCGTGAAGCTTTCTTT. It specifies CASSLVGTGREAFF.

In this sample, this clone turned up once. CDR3 nucleotide sequence: TGTGCCAGCAGTTATCAGGGTTCTGGAAACACCATATATTTT. Its translation is CASSYQGSGNTIYF. This chain links TRBV27 with TRBJ1-3, with D possibly TRBD1 on 5 matching bases. The V and J ends lost 4 bases and 1 base respectively, with 8 bases between them. Germline CDR1 MNHEY, CDR2 SMNVEV (reference sequence). The CDR3 covers 14 residues.

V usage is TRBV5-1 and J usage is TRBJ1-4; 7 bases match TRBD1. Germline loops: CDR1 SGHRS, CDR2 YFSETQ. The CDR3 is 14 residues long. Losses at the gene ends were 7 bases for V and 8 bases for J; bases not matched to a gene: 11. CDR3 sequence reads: CASGQGTAAEKLFF. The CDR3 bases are TGCGCCAGCGGTCAAGGGACAGCCGCGGAAAAACTGTTTTTT. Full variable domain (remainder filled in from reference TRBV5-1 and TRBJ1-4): KAGVTQTPRYLIKTRGQQVTLSCSPISGHRSVSWYQQTPGQGLQFLFEYFSETQRNKGNFPGRFSGRQFSNSRSEMNVSTLELGDSALYLCASGQGTAAEKLFFGSGTQLSVL.

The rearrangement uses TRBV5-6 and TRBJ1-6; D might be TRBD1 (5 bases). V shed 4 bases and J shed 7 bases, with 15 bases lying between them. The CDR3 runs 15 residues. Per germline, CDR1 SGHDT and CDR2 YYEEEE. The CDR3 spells CASSHQRQGNSPLHF. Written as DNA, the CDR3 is TGTGCCAGCAGCCACCAGAGGCAGGGAAATTCACCCCTCCACTTT.

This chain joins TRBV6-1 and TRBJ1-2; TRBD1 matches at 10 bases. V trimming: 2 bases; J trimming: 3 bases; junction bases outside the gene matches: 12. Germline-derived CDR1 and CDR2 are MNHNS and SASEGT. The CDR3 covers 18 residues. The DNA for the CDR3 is TGTGCCAGCAGTGAAAGGGGGACAGGGGCGCTGAGCTACTATGGCTACACCTTC. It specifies CASSERGTGALSYYGYTF.

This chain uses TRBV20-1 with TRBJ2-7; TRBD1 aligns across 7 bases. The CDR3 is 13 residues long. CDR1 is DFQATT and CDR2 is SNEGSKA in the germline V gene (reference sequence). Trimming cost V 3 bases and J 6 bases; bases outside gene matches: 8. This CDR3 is CSASAGGRPEQYF. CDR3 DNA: TGCAGTGCTAGTGCAGGGGGTAGACCCGAGCAGTACTTC.

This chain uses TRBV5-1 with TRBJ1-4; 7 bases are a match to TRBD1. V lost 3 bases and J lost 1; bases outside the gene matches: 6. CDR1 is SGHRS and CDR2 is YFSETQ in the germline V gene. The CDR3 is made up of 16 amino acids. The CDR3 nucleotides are TGCGCCAGCAGCTCAGGGGGTATGGGAACTAATGAAAAACTGTTTTTT. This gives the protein CASSSGGMGTNEKLFF.

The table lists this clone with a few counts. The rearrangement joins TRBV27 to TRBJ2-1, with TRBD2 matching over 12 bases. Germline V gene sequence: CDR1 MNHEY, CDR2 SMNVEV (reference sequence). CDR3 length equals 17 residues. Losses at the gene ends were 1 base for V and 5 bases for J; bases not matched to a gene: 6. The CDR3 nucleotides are TGTGCCAGCAGTTTATGGCTAGCGGGAGGGAGCAACAATGAGCAGTTCTTC. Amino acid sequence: CASSLWLAGGSNNEQFF.

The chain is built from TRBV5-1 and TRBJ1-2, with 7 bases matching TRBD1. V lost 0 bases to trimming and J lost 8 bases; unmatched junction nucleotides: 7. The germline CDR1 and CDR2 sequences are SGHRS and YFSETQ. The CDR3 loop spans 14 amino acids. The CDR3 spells CASSLEGGASGYTF. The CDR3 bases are TGCGCCAGCAGCTTGGAAGGGGGCGCGAGCGGCTACACCTTC.

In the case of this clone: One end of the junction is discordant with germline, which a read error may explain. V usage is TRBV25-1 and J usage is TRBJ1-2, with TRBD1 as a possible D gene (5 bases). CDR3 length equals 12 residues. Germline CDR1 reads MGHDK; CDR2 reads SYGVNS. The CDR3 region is CASSEGQWLEAF. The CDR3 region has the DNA TGTGCCAGCAGTGAGGGGCAGTGGCTAGAAGCCTTC.

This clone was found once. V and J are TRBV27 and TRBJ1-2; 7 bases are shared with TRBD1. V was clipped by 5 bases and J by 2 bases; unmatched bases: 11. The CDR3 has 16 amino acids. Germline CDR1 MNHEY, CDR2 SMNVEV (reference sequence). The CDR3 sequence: CASSRRLAGGNYGYTF. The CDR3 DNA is TGTGCCAGCAGTCGTAGGTTGGCAGGGGGGAACTATGGCTACACCTTC.

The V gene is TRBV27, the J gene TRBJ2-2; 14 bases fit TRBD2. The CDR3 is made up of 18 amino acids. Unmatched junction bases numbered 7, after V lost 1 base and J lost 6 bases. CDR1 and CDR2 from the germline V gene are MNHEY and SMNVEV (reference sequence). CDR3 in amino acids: CASSLWGLAGVLSGELFF. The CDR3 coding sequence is TGTGCCAGCAGTTTATGGGGACTAGCGGGAGTCCTTTCCGGGGAGCTGTTTTTT.

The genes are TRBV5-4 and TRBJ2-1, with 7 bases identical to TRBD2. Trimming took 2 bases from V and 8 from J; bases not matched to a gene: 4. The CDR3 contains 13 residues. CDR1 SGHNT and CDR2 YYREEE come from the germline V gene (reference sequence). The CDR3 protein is CASSLLASDEQFF. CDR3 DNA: TGTGCCAGCAGCTTACTAGCGTCTGATGAGCAGTTCTTC.

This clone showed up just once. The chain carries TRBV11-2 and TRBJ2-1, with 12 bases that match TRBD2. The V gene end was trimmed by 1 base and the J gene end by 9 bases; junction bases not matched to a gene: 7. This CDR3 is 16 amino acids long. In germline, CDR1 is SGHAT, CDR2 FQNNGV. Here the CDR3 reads CASSLVSSGRASEQFF. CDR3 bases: TGTGCCAGCAGCTTAGTATCTAGCGGGAGGGCCTCTGAGCAGTTCTTC.

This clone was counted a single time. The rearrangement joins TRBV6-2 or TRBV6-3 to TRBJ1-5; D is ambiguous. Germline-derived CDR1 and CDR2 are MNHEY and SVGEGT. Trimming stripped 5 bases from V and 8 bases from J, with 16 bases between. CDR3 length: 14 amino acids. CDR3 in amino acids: CASSPEVAFKPQHF. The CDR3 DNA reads TGTGCCAGCAGTCCCGAGGTGGCGTTCAAGCCCCAGCATTTT.

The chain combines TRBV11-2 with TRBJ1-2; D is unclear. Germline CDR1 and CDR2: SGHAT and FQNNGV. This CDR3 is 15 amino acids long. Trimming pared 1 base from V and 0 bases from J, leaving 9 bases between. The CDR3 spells CASSLGAGPNYGYTF. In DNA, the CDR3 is TGTGCCAGCAGCTTAGGGGCAGGACCTAACTATGGCTACACCTTC. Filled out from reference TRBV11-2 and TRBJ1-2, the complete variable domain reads EAGVAQSPRYKIIEKRQSVAFWCNPISGHATLYWYQQILGQGPKLLIQFQNNGVVDDSQLPKDRFSAERLKGVDSTLKIQPAKLEDSAVYLCASSLGAGPNYGYTFGSGTRLTVV.

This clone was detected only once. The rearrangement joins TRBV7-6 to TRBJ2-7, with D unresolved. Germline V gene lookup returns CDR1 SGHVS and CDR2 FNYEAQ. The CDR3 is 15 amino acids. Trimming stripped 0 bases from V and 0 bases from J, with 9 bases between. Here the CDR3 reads CASSLAAASSYEQYF. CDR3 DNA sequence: TGTGCCAGCAGCTTAGCGGCGGCGAGCTCCTACGAGCAGTACTTC.